This passage covers 7 T cell receptor beta chains from one sample sequenced in a study of T cell responses to AZD1222 COVID-19 vaccine. Sequencing was performed with immunoSEQ multiplex PCR; in TCRdb, only in-frame clones are kept and a portion is missing. The sample lists around 120,000 clones; roughly 88% were seen once. The source material was peripheral blood, sampled on day 0 of MenACWY control vaccination. These TCRs come from an adult in good health.

The chain is built from TRBV15 and TRBJ1-1; D gene ambiguous. Per the germline V gene, CDR1 is LNHNV and CDR2 is YYDKDF (reference sequence). This CDR3 is 13 amino acids long. Trimming stripped 0 bases from V and 1 base from J, with 3 bases between. As DNA, the CDR3 is TGTGCCACCAGCAGAGACAGGAACACTGAAGCTTTCTTT. Translation gives CATSRDRNTEAFF.

This clone was observed many times. The rearrangement links TRBV9 to TRBJ2-2; 7 bases align to TRBD1. Looked up from germline, CDR1 is SGDLS and CDR2 is YYNGEE. The trim removed 5 bases at V and 1 base at J, leaving 5 bases unmatched. The length of the CDR3 is 15 residues. The CDR3 region is CASSDTGVNTGELFF. CDR3 sequence (DNA): TGTGCCAGCAGTGACACAGGGGTGAACACCGGGGAGCTGTTTTTT.

The CDR3 here is CASSLDLNQETQYF. The CDR3 DNA reads as TGTGCCAGCAGCTTGGACTTAAACCAAGAGACCCAGTACTTC. The genes are TRBV5-4 and TRBJ2-5; D gene unclear. Per germline, CDR1 SGHNT and CDR2 YYREEE (reference sequence). The CDR3 has 14 residues. The V end was cut by 0 bases, the J end by 0 bases, with 6 bases between.

The chain is built from TRBV4-2 and TRBJ2-5; D unresolved. The germline V and J ends were trimmed by 2 bases and 3 bases, with 16 bases remaining between them. The CDR3 has 16 amino acids. Germline CDR1 LGHNA, CDR2 YNFKEQ. This chain's CDR3 is CASSQHMGLLEETQYF. For the CDR3, the DNA is TGTGCCAGCAGCCAACACATGGGCCTCCTCGAAGAGACCCAGTACTTC.

This clone was observed a few times. The chain is built from TRBV28 and TRBJ1-4, with 7 positions matching TRBD1. CDR1 and CDR2 from the germline V gene are MDHEN and SYDVKM. The CDR3 contains 14 residues. V trimming: 1 base; J trimming: 8 bases; junction bases outside the gene matches: 4. This CDR3 is CASSLSTGVEKLFF. Here the CDR3 DNA reads TGTGCCAGCAGTTTATCTACAGGGGTAGAAAAACTGTTTTTT.

The rearrangement joins TRBV3-1 (or the pseudogene TRBV3-2) to TRBJ1-4; D unresolved. Germline CDR1 is LGHDT and CDR2 is YNNKEL (reference sequence). This CDR3 is 13 amino acids long. Trimming took 3 bases from V and 6 from J, leaving 8 bases between them. In nucleotides, the CDR3 is TGTGCCAGCAGCCAGGTTCGCCATGAAAAACTGTTTTTT. This encodes CASSQVRHEKLFF.

V and J are TRBV7-8 and TRBJ2-7; 8 bases match TRBD1. Germline lookup yields CDR1 SGHVS and CDR2 FQNEAQ. This CDR3 has 15 amino acids. The V gene end was trimmed by 5 bases and the J gene end by 3 bases; junction bases not matched to a gene: 9. Here the CDR3 DNA reads TGTGCCAGCAGCCGTAGTACGGACAGGGTCTACGAGCAGTACTTC. This sequence encodes CASSRSTDRVYEQYF. The whole variable domain, filled in from reference TRBV7-8 and TRBJ2-7, reads GAGVSQSPRYKVAKRGQDVALRCDPISGHVSLFWYQQALGQGPEFLTYFQNEAQLDKSGLPSDRFFAERPEGSVSTLKIQRTQQEDSAVYLCASSRSTDRVYEQYFGPGTRLTVT.